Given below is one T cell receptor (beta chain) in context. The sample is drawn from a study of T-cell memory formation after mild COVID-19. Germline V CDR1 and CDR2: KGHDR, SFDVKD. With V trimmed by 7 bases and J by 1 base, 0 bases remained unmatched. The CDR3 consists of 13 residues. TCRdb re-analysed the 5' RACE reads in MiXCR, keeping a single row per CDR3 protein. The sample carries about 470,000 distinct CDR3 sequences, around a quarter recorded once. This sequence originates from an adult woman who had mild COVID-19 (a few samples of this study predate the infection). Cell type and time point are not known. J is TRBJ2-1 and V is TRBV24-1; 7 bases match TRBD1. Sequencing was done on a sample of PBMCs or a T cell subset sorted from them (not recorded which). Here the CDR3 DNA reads TGTGCCACCAGACAGGGGTCCTACAATGAGCAGTTCTTC. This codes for CATRQGSYNEQFF.